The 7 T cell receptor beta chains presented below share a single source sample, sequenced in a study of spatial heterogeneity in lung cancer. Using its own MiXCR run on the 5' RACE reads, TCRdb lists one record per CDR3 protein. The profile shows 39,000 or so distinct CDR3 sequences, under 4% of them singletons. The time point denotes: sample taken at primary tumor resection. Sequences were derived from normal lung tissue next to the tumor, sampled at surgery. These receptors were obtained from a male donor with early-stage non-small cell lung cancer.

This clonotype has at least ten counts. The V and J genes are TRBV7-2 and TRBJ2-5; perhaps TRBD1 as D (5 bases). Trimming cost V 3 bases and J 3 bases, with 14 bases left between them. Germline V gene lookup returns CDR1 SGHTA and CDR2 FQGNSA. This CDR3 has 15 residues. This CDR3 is CASSLLGRIEETQYF. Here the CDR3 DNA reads TGTGCCAGCAGCTTGTTGGGGCGGATTGAAGAGACCCAGTACTTC.

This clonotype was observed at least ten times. The CDR3 DNA follows: TGTGCCAGCAGCCCGGGACAGGGAAGTTCACCCCTCCACTTT. Protein sequence: CASSPGQGSSPLHF. The rearrangement links TRBV12-3 or TRBV12-4 to TRBJ1-6; the match to TRBD1 covers 9 bases. There are 14 residues in the CDR3. V lost 6 bases and J lost 9; bases outside the gene matches: 6.

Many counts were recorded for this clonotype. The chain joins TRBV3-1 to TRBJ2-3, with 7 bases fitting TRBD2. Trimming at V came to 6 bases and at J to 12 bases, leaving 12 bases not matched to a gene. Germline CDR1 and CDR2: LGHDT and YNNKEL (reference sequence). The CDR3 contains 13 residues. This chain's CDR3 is CASSQIDRGDQYF. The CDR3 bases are TGTGCCAGCAGTCAAATTGATCGGGGGGATCAGTATTTT.

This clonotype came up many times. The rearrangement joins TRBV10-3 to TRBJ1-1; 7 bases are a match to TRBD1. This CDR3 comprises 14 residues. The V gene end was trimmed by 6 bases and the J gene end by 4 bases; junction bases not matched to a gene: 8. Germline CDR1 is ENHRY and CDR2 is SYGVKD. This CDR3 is CAIRLQGPSTEAFF. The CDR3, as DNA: TGTGCCATCAGACTACAGGGGCCTAGCACTGAAGCTTTCTTT.

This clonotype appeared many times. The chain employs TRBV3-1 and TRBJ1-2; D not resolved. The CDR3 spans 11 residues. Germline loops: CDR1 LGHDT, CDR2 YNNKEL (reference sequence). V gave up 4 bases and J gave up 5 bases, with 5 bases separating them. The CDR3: CASSRNYGYTF. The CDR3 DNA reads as TGTGCCAGCAGCCGTAATTATGGCTACACCTTC.

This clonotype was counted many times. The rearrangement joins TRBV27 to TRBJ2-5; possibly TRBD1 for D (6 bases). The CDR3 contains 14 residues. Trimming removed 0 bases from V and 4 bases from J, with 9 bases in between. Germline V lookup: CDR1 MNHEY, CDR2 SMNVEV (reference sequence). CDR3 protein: CASSLSWGRETQYF. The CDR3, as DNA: TGTGCCAGCAGTTTATCCTGGGGGCGAGAGACCCAGTACTTC.

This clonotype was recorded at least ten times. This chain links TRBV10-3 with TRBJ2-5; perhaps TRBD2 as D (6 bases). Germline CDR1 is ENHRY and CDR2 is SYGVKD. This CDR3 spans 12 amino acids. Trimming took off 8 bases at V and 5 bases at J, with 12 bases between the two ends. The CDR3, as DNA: TGTGCCATCGGGACTTCGGGGGAGACCCAGTACTTC. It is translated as CAIGTSGETQYF.